This T cell receptor (beta chain) stems from a study of blood T cell repertoires in COVID-19. Sequenced by immunoSEQ multiplex PCR; TCRdb stores in-frame clones only, minus some. Here the sample spans 210,000 or so clones, 80% to 90% being singletons. The CDR3 spans 14 residues. Trimming left V 3 bases short and J 4 bases short, with 12 bases between. Germline loops: CDR1 MDHEN, CDR2 SYDVKM. The TCR was taken from a woman aged 50 to 65 with active or convalescent COVID-19. Sequencing input: peripheral blood. The V gene is TRBV28, the J gene TRBJ1-2; a weak D match, TRBD1 (5 bases). Here the CDR3 reads CASSLVGQGYGYTF. CDR3 nucleotide sequence: TGTGCCAGCAGTTTGGTTGGGCAGGGCTATGGCTACACCTTC.